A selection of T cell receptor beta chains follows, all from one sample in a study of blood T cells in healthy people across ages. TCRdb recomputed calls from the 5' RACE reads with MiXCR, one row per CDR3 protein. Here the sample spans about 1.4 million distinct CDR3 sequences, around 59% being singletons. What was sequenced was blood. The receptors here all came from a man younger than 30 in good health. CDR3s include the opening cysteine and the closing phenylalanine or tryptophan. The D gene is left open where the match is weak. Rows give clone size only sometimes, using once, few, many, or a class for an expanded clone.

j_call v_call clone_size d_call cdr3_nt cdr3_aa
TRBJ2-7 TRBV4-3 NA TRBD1 TGCGCCAGCAGCCAAACGACAGGGAGTACCGACGAGCAGTACTTC CASSQTTGSTDEQYF
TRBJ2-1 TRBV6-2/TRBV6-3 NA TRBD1 TGTGCCAGCAGGCGACAGGGACATCTTATCAATGAGCAGTTCTTC CASRRQGHLINEQFF
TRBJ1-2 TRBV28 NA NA TGTGCCAGCAGCCGCACTCGTTTAGAACCGGCTGGCTACACCTTC CASSRTRLEPAGYTF
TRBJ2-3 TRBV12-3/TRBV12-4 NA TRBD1 TGTGCCAGCAGTCAAGCAGGGGGCGCAACAACAGATACGCAGTATTTT CASSQAGGATTDTQYF
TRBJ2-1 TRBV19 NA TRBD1 TGTGCCAGTAGTATGGTTAGGGGGCTGGATGAGCAGTTCTTC CASSMVRGLDEQFF
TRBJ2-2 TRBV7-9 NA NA TGTGCCAGCAGCGGAGTGGGACCTTCAAACACCGGGGAGCTGTTTTTT CASSGVGPSNTGELFF
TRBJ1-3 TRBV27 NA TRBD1 TGTGCCAGCGCGACTCGACAGGGGTGGGACACCATATATTTT CASATRQGWDTIYF
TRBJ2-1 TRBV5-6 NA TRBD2 TGTGCCAGCAGCTTAGGGGCGGGAGACCGGACCCCCTCCTACAATGAGCAGTTCTTC CASSLGAGDRTPSYNEQFF
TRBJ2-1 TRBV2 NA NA TGTGCCAGCAGGGAGGGGAGCAGGTTCTACAATGAGCAGTTCTTC CASREGSRFYNEQFF
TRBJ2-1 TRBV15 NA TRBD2 TGTGCCACTGCCCCACTAGCGGGAACCTACAATGAGCAGTTCTTC CATAPLAGTYNEQFF
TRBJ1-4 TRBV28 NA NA TGTGCCGCCCTGGCGGGCGCGGATGAAAAACTGTTTTTT CAALAGADEKLFF
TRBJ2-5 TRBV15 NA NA TGTGCCACCAGCAGAGACACAGGGTCTCAAGAGACCCAGTACTTC CATSRDTGSQETQYF
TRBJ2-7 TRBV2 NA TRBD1 TGTGCAAGCCGGGACAGGGGGCTGAACGAGCAGTACTTC CASRDRGLNEQYF
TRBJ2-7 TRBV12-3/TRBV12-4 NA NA TGTGCCAGCAGTTTAATGCTGTCCTACGAGCAGTACTTC CASSLMLSYEQYF
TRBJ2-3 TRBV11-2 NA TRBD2 TGTGCCAGCAGCTTATGGGAGGGCGGAGATACGCAGTATTTT CASSLWEGGDTQYF
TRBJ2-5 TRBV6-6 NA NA TGTGCCAGCAGTCGGTGGGCGATAGAGACCCAGTACTTC CASSRWAIETQYF
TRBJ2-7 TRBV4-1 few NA TGCGCCAGCAGCCAAGGATTTCATGGGTACGAGCAGTACTTC CASSQGFHGYEQYF
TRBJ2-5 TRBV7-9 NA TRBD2 TGTGCCAGCAGCTCACGGGGGGGACTAGCGGGAGTGGAAGAGCAGTACTTC CASSSRGGLAGVEEQYF
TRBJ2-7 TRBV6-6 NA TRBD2 TGTGCCAGCAGCGGGGGGGCCGTCGACGAGCAGTACTTC CASSGGAVDEQYF
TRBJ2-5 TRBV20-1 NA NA TGCAGTGCTAGTCAGGGGGCGCGGGAGCAGTACTTC CSASQGAREQYF
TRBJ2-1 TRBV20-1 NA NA TGCAGTGCTAACCATCCGGGGGGCCCGAACAATGAGCAGTTCTTC CSANHPGGPNNEQFF
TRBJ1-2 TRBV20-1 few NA TGCAGTGCTAGTTATCAGAGCCGTAACTATGGCTACACCTTC CSASYQSRNYGYTF
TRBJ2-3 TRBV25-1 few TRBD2 TGTGCCAGCAGCGGCCTCCTACTAGCGGGTCCGGATACGCAGTATTTT CASSGLLLAGPDTQYF
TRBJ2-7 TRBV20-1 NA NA TGCAGTGCTAGAGATCCAGTCTACGAGCAGTACTTC CSARDPVYEQYF
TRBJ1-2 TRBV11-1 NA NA TGTGCCAGCAGCTCTGCCCCCCAAAGCGCAACGACAGCCGACCGCTTCTATGGCTACACCTTC CASSSAPQSATTADRFYGYTF
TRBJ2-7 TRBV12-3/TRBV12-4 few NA TGTGCCAGCAGTCCCCAAGGAGGGAGGGAGCAGTACTTC CASSPQGGREQYF
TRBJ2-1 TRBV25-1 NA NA TGTGCCAGCAGTGTGTCCCTAGCTGAGGGCTCCTACAATGAGCAGTTCTTC CASSVSLAEGSYNEQFF
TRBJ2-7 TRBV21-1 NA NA TGTGCCAGCAGCAACAGGGGGAGATTCCTTTACGAGCAGTACTTC CASSNRGRFLYEQYF
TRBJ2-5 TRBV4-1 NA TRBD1 TGCGCCAGCAGCCAAGATAAGGACAGGGGGTTAGAGACCCAGTACTTC CASSQDKDRGLETQYF
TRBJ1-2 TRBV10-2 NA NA TGCGCCAGCAGTGTCAGGCGTTTGAACTATGGCTACACCTTC CASSVRRLNYGYTF
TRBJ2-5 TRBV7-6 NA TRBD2 TGTGCCAGCAGCGACCTGGGGGGGGAGGAGACCCAGTACTTC CASSDLGGEETQYF
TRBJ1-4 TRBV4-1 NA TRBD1 TGCGCCAGCAGCCAATCAGTCCCGGGACAGGGTGTCGGTGAAAAACTGTTTTTT CASSQSVPGQGVGEKLFF
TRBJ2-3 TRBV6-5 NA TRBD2 TGTGCCAGCAGTTACCTTCCTGGCGGGGGAGGCACAGATACGCAGTATTTT CASSYLPGGGGTDTQYF
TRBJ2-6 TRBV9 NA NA TGTGCCAGCAGCGTGCCCCCTGGGGCCAACGTCCTGACTTTC CASSVPPGANVLTF
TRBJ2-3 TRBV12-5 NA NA TGTGCTAGTGGCCTTCAAGACCCTCGCACAGATACGCAGTATTTT CASGLQDPRTDTQYF
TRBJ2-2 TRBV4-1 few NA TGCGCCAGCAGCCAAGATCTCAGAAGGTACACCGGGGAGCTGTTTTTT CASSQDLRRYTGELFF
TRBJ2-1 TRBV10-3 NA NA TGTGCCATCAGTAACTCGAGGGGCAATGAGCAGTTCTTC CAISNSRGNEQFF
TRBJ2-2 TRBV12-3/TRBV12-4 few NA TGTGCCAGCAGTGCCTCTGGGGCCGGGGAGCTGTTTTTT CASSASGAGELFF
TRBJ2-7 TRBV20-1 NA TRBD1 TGCAGTGCTAGCCCCACAGGGGCCTACGAGCAGTACTTC CSASPTGAYEQYF
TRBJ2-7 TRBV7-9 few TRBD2 TGTGCCAGCAGCTTAGGACTAGCGGGGGGGTCCTACGAGCAGTACTTC CASSLGLAGGSYEQYF
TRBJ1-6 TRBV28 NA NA TGTGCCAGCCGAAGGGGGGGCAAGTCACCCCTCCACTTT CASRRGGKSPLHF
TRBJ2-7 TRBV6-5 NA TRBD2 TGTGCCAGCAGTTACAGCGGGGGGGCGTACAATGAGCAGTACTTC CASSYSGGAYNEQYF
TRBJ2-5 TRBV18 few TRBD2 TGTGCCAGCTCAAGACTAGCGGGAGGAGGAGAGACCCAGTACTTC CASSRLAGGGETQYF
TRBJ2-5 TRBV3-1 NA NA TGTGCCAGCAGCCAAGATACCACGGAGCGGTCGGAGACCCAGTACTTC CASSQDTTERSETQYF
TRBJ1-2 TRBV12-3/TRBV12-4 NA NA TGTGCCAGCAGTTCGTCGTGGCAAACCAACTATGGCTACACCTTC CASSSSWQTNYGYTF
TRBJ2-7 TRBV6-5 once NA TGTGCCAGCAGTTACCAGGAGCCCCCTAGGTACGAGCAGTACTTC CASSYQEPPRYEQYF
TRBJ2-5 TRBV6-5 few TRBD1 TGTGCCAGCAGTTACGACAGGGGCGAAGAGACCCAGTACTTC CASSYDRGEETQYF
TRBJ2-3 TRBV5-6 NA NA TGTGCCAGCAGCCCGCGGGGGCCTTCCGGGGGTAGCACAGATACGCAGTATTTT CASSPRGPSGGSTDTQYF
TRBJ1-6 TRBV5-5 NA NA TGTGCCAGCAGCTTGGGAGTTCCAAATGATAATTCACCCCTCCACTTT CASSLGVPNDNSPLHF
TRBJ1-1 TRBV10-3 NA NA TGTGCCATCAGTACCGGCAAGAACAGGGTGGACACTGAAGCTTTCTTT CAISTGKNRVDTEAFF
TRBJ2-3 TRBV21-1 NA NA TGTGCCAGCAGCAAAGGCGGGGGGGCCTGCACAGATACGCAGTATTTT CASSKGGGACTDTQYF
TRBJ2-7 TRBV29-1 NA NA TGCAGCGTTGAACAGGGATTAAGCCACGAGCAGTACTTC CSVEQGLSHEQYF
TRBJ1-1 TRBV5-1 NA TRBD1 TGCGCCAGCAGCTCCGGGACAGGGGATTTGACTGAAGCTTTCTTT CASSSGTGDLTEAFF
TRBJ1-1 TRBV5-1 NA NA TGCGCCAGCAGCTTGGGAAAAATCTTGAACACTGAAGCTTTCTTT CASSLGKILNTEAFF